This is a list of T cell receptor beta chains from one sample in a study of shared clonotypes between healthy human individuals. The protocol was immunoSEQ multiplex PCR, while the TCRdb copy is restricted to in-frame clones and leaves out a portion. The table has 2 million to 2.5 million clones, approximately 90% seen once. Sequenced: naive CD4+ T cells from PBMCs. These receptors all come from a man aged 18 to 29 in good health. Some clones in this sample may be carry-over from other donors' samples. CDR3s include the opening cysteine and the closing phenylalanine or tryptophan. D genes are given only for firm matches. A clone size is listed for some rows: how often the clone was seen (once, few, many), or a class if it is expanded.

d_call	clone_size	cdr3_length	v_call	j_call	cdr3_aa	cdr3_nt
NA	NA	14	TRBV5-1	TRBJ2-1	CATGEGAGDNEQFF	TGCGCCACCGGCGAGGGGGCGGGAGACAATGAGCAGTTCTTC
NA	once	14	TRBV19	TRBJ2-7	CATPGTATNYEQYF	TGTGCCACCCCCGGGACTGCAACAAACTACGAGCAGTACTTC
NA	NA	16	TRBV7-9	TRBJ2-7	CASSVRPNPFRYEQYF	TGTGCCAGCAGCGTGAGACCGAACCCCTTCAGGTACGAGCAGTACTTC
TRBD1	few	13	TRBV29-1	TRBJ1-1	CSVVGQGASEAFF	TGCAGCGTTGTGGGACAGGGGGCCTCTGAAGCTTTCTTT
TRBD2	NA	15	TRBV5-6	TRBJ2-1	CASSLLAGGGNEQFF	TGTGCCAGCAGCTTGCTAGCGGGTGGGGGCAATGAGCAGTTCTTC
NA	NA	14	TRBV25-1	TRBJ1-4	CASSETSPNEKLFF	TGTGCCAGCAGTGAAACATCCCCTAATGAAAAACTGTTTTTT
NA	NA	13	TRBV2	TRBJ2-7	CASSGLGGYEQYF	TGTGCCAGCAGTGGCCTGGGCGGCTACGAGCAGTACTTC
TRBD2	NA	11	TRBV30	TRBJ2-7	CAWGTSGEQYF	TGTGCCTGGGGGACTAGCGGGGAGCAGTACTTC
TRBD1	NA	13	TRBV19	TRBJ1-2	CASTERQGSGYTF	TGTGCCAGTACCGAGAGACAGGGCAGTGGCTACACCTTC
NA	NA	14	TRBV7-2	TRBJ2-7	CASSWDSSVSEQYF	TGTGCCAGCAGCTGGGACTCGAGCGTATCCGAGCAGTACTTC
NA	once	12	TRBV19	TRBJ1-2	CASRQLPYGYTF	TGTGCCAGTAGACAGCTACCCTATGGCTACACCTTC
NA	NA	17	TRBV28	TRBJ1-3	CASFDLPRGGSGNTIYF	TGTGCCAGCTTCGACCTTCCCCGGGGGGGCTCTGGAAACACCATATATTTT
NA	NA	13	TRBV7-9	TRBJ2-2	CASSLEGTGELFF	TGTGCCAGCAGCCTAGAAGGGACCGGGGAGCTGTTTTTT
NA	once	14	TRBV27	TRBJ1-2	CASSPLRGGYGYTF	TGTGCCAGCAGTCCCCTCCGGGGGGGCTATGGCTACACCTTC
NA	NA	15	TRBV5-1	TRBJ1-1	CASSLASSPGAEAFF	TGCGCCAGCAGCTTGGCCTCGAGTCCGGGGGCTGAAGCTTTCTTT
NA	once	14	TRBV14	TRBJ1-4	CASSQVGAGEKLFF	TGTGCCAGCAGCCAAGTGGGGGCGGGTGAAAAACTGTTTTTT
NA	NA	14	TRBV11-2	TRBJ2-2	CASSLAHLTGELFF	TGTGCCAGCAGCTTAGCTCACCTCACCGGGGAGCTGTTTTTT
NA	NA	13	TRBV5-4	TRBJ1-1	CASSLVSNTEAFF	TGTGCCAGCAGCTTGGTTTCTAACACTGAAGCTTTCTTT
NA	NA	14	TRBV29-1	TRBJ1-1	CSVKRTLMNTEAFF	TGCAGCGTTAAAAGGACACTAATGAACACTGAAGCTTTCTTT
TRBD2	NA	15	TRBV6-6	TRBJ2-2	CASRASGVNTGELFF	TGTGCCAGCAGAGCTAGCGGAGTGAACACCGGGGAGCTGTTTTTT
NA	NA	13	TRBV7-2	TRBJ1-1	CASSLIVKGRAFF	TGTGCCAGCAGCTTAATTGTTAAGGGTCGGGCTTTCTTT
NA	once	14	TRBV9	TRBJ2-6	CASSAPHGANVLTF	TGTGCCAGCAGCGCCCCCCACGGGGCCAACGTCCTGACTTTC
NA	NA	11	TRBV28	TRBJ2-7	CASSLTWEQYF	TGTGCCAGCAGTTTGACCTGGGAGCAGTACTTC
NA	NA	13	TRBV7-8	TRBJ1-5	CASSFTSDRPQHF	TGTGCCAGCAGCTTTACGAGCGACAGGCCCCAGCATTTT
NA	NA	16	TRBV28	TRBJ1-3	CASSRRRGDSGNTIYF	TGTGCCAGCAGTCGTCGGCGGGGGGACTCTGGAAACACCATATATTTT
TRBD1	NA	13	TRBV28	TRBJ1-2	CATSPGQEYGYTF	TGTGCCACCTCCCCGGGACAGGAGTATGGCTACACCTTC
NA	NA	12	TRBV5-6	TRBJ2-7	CASSLGDYEQYF	TGTGCCAGCAGCTTGGGAGACTACGAGCAGTACTTC
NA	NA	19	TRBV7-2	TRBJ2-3	CASSPTGRGGGTSTDTQYF	TGTGCCAGCAGCCCCACGGGGCGGGGAGGAGGGACTAGCACAGATACGCAGTATTTT
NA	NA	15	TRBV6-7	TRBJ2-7	CASASGAEGGSEQYF	TGTGCCAGCGCCTCGGGCGCAGAAGGGGGGTCCGAGCAGTACTTC
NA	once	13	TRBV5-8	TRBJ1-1	CASSSQLNTEAFF	TGTGCCAGCAGCTCCCAGTTAAACACTGAAGCTTTCTTT
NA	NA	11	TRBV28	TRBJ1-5	CASSPGGPQHF	TGTGCCAGCAGCCCTGGCGGGCCCCAGCATTTT
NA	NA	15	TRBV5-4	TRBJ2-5	CASSPGQTPLETQYF	TGTGCCAGCAGCCCAGGACAAACCCCCCTAGAGACCCAGTACTTC
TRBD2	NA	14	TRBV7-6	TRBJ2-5	CASSPTSGGETQYF	TGTGCCAGCAGCCCGACTAGCGGAGGGGAGACCCAGTACTTC
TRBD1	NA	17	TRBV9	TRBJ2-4	CASSGPGQLLAKNIQYF	TGTGCCAGCAGCGGACCGGGACAGCTCCTAGCCAAAAACATTCAGTACTTC
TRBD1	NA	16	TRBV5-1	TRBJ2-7	CASSLGFSGGGYEQYF	TGCGCCAGCAGCCTGGGCTTCTCAGGGGGCGGCTACGAGCAGTACTTC
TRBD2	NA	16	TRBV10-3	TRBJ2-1	CAISEWTSGRYNEQFF	TGTGCCATCAGTGAGTGGACTAGCGGGAGGTACAATGAGCAGTTCTTC
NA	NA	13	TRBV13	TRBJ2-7	CASSPTRAQEQYF	TGTGCCAGCAGCCCGACGAGAGCACAGGAGCAGTACTTC
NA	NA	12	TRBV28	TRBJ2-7	CASSLPRYEQYF	TGTGCCAGCAGCTTACCCCGCTACGAGCAGTACTTC
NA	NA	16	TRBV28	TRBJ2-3	CASSLRRGRGSDTQYF	TGTGCCAGCAGTTTAAGACGGGGGCGAGGGTCAGATACGCAGTATTTT
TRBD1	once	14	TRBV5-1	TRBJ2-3	CASSYGQVPDTQYF	TGCGCCAGCAGCTATGGACAGGTCCCCGATACGCAGTATTTT